This is a list of T cell receptor beta chains from one sample in a study of low-dose radiotherapy and immunotherapy resistance in tumors. TCRdb recomputed calls from the reads with MiXCR, one row per CDR3 protein. The table has 65,000 to 95,000 distinct CDR3 sequences, under 20% seen once. Sequences were derived from PBMCs, sampled before treatment. All receptors derive from a male donor with prostate cancer. Both conserved end residues are part of each CDR3. Fields, in order: J gene, D gene, clone size, V gene, CDR3 DNA, CDR3 protein. The D gene is left open where the match is weak. The size entry is marked missing in some rows and otherwise reads once, few, many or a size class.

>TRBJ2-5|TRBD1|many|TRBV2
TGTGCCAGCAGTGGGGACAGGGGATTGGAGACCCAGTACTTC
CASSGDRGLETQYF
>TRBJ1-5|.|.|TRBV5-4
TGTGCCAGCAGCTTGGGGGAAGGGCCCCAGCATTTT
CASSLGEGPQHF
>TRBJ2-4|.|many|TRBV11-2
TGTGCCAGCAGCCCCCCATTCAGGGGTGGCGGTAACATTCAGTACTTC
CASSPPFRGGGNIQYF
>TRBJ2-1|.|many|TRBV14
TGTGCCAGCAGCCATGAGATGTACAATGAGCAGTTCTTC
CASSHEMYNEQFF
>TRBJ2-5|.|many|TRBV27
TGTGCCAGCAGCGCCTCATCTACCCAGACCCAGTACTTC
CASSASSTQTQYF
>TRBJ2-5|TRBD2|.|TRBV7-2
TGTGCCAGCAGCTTAGTGGCGGGGGGGCGTGGCGAGACCCAGTACTTC
CASSLVAGGRGETQYF
>TRBJ1-2|.|few|TRBV3-1
TGTGCCAGCAGTCCAAGGTCCTTTTATGGCTACACCTTC
CASSPRSFYGYTF
>TRBJ2-1|.|.|TRBV14
TGTGCCAGCAGCCAGGACAGCTTGAGCTCCTACAATGAGCAGTTCTTC
CASSQDSLSSYNEQFF
>TRBJ2-5|.|many|TRBV6-1
TGTGCCAGCAGTGAAGGGCTCGGCAGGCAAGAGACCCAGTACTTC
CASSEGLGRQETQYF
>TRBJ2-7|.|many|TRBV19
TGTGCCAGTAGTACCCCTGGGCCCACCCGGAACGAGCAGTACTTC
CASSTPGPTRNEQYF
>TRBJ2-3|.|many|TRBV6-2/TRBV6-3
TGTGCCAGCAGTCCTCTCCTGGACTTCACAGATACGCAGTATTTT
CASSPLLDFTDTQYF
>TRBJ2-1|.|many|TRBV5-1
TGCGCCAGCAGCCCAGGATCCAGAACAAATGAGCAGTTCTTC
CASSPGSRTNEQFF
>TRBJ1-5|.|many|TRBV19
TGTGCCAGTACGGACCTTGTGAGGCCCCAGCATTTT
CASTDLVRPQHF
>TRBJ2-5|.|many|TRBV28
TGTGCCAGCAGTTCCTCGTTGGGCCAAGAGACCCAGTACTTC
CASSSSLGQETQYF
>TRBJ2-1|TRBD2|many|TRBV5-1
TGCGCCAGCAGCTTGGTAGCGGGAGCCTACAATGAGCAGTTCTTC
CASSLVAGAYNEQFF
>TRBJ2-7|TRBD2|many|TRBV28
TGTGCCAGCGATAGCGGGAGGGAGAACTACGAGCAGTACTTC
CASDSGRENYEQYF
>TRBJ1-5|.|many|TRBV29-1
TGCAGCGTAGGACAGCACAATCAGCCCCAGCATTTT
CSVGQHNQPQHF